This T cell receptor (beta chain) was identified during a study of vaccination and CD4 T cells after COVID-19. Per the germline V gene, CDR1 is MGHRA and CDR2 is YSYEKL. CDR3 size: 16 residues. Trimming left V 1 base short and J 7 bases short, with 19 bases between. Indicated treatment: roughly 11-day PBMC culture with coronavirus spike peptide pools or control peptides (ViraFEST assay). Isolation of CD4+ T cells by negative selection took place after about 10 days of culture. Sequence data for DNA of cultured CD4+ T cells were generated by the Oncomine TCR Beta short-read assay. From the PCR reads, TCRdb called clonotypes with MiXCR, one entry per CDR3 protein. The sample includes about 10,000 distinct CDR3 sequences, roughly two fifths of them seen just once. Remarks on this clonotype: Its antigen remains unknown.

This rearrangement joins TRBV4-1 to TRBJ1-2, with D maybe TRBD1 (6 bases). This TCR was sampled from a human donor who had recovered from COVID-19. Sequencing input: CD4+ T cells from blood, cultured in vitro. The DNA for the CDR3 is TGCGCCAGCAGCCAAGGGCCACAGGGCATGCCGAGTGGCTACACCTTC. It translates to CASSQGPQGMPSGYTF.